These 26 T cell receptor beta chains were all obtained from the same sample, sequenced in a study of T-cell memory formation after mild COVID-19 (dated by TCRdb to about 2021). Receptors were amplified or captured by 5' RACE. The sequencing machine was an Illumina NovaSeq 6000. TCRdb passed the public sequencing reads through fastp at Q25 and MiXCR, retaining productive beta sequences. Identical CDR3 protein sequences are pooled into one entry, listed with their most common genes and DNA. This sample comprises 130,000 to 150,000 distinct CDR3 sequences, about 5.7% of them detected only once. The top ten hold under 2.5% of the sample. Material: PBMCs or a T cell subset sorted from them (not recorded which). The receptors were sampled from an adult woman who had mild COVID-19 (a few samples of this study predate the infection). The sample titles of this study are shuffled in the database, so cell type and time point are left out; the donor was told from shared clones.

At least ten counts were recorded for this clonotype. This rearrangement joins TRBV12-3 or TRBV12-4 to TRBJ2-7; possible D gene TRBD2, 5 bases. Trimming shortened V by 2 bases and J by 7 bases, and 12 bases separated the two germline ends. The length of the CDR3 is 13 residues. The CDR3 sequence is CASSLQVSGEQYF. CDR3 in DNA: TGTGCCAGCAGTTTACAGGTCTCGGGAGAGCAGTACTTC.

The V and J genes are TRBV20-1 and TRBJ1-4, with 8 bases that match TRBD1. Germline assignment: CDR1 DFQATT and CDR2 SNEGSKA (reference sequence). The CDR3 has 17 amino acids. After removal of 6 bases from V and 1 base from J, the junction contained 13 bases not matched to a gene. CDR3 residues: CSAPNGGTGQTNEKLFF. In nucleotides, the CDR3 is TGCAGTGCCCCTAATGGGGGGACAGGCCAAACTAATGAAAAACTGTTTTTT.

This clonotype was recorded many times. The chain combines TRBV29-1 with TRBJ1-1; no definite D call. Trimming removed 4 bases from V and 0 bases from J, with 6 bases in between. Germline V gene lookup returns CDR1 SQVTM and CDR2 ANQGSEA. The CDR3 covers 12 residues. The CDR3 protein is CSVVGVNTEAFF. CDR3 DNA: TGCAGCGTTGTCGGGGTGAACACTGAAGCTTTCTTT.

Many counts were recorded for this clonotype. This rearrangement joins TRBV10-3 to TRBJ1-2; D unclear. CDR1 is ENHRY and CDR2 is SYGVKD in the germline V gene. Deletions cut 2 bases from V and 8 bases from J, with 18 bases between. The length of the CDR3 is 15 residues. The CDR3 coding sequence is TGTGCCATCAGTGAGAGTGGGGTTGGGAATGGCGGCTACACCTTC. This sequence encodes CAISESGVGNGGYTF.

The sample holds many counts of this clonotype. The V call is TRBV2, the J call TRBJ2-3; 7 bases agree with TRBD2. Germline assignment: CDR1 SNHLY and CDR2 FYNNEI. The CDR3 runs to 16 residues. The J segment lost 0 bases and the V segment lost 6 bases, leaving 9 bases of the junction unmatched. In DNA form, the CDR3 reads TGTGCCAGCAGCCGGACTAGTCATACTAGCACAGATACGCAGTATTTT. Protein product: CASSRTSHTSTDTQYF.

This clonotype was observed many times. J is TRBJ1-2 and V is TRBV7-9, with a tentative D call TRBD1 (6 bases). Between the trimmed V and J ends, which lost 5 bases and 0 bases, there was a span of 13 bases. CDR3 length: 15 residues. Germline lookup yields CDR1 SEHNR and CDR2 FQNEAQ (reference sequence). The CDR3 spells CASSAADRPNYGYTF. DNA of the CDR3: TGTGCCAGCAGCGCGGCGGACAGACCTAACTATGGCTACACCTTC.

The chain employs TRBV19 and TRBJ1-2; no firm D call. CDR1 and CDR2 from the germline V gene are LNHDA and SQIVND (reference sequence). The CDR3 consists of 14 residues. V was pared by 3 bases and J by 6 bases, with 14 bases between. The CDR3 DNA follows: TGTGCCAGTAGTATTCCCAGCATACGGAATGGCTACACCTTC. As protein: CASSIPSIRNGYTF.

This clonotype appeared a few times. The J gene is TRBJ2-7, the V gene TRBV5-1; 8 nucleotides match TRBD1. CDR3 size: 15 residues. J gave up 4 bases and V 4 bases, and 10 bases lay outside the gene matches. CDR1 SGHRS and CDR2 YFSETQ come from the germline V gene. CDR3 residues: CASSASPGQAYEQYF. In DNA form, the CDR3 reads TGCGCCAGCAGCGCCTCCCCGGGACAGGCGTACGAGCAGTACTTC.

This clonotype was picked up a small number of times. This chain joins TRBV12-3 or TRBV12-4 and TRBJ1-2; D perhaps matches TRBD1 (6 bases). This CDR3 has 14 amino acids. Trimming took off 5 bases at V and 4 bases at J, with 14 bases between the two ends. In DNA, the CDR3 is TGTGCCAGCAGTCTTTCCCAGGGGACCTATGGCTACACCTTC. Residues: CASSLSQGTYGYTF.

This clonotype turned up a few times. V usage is TRBV3-1 and J usage is TRBJ2-7, with TRBD2 matching over 7 bases. This CDR3 is built from 15 residues. Trimming removed 4 bases from V and 6 bases from J; junction bases left unmatched: 12. Germline V gene lookup returns CDR1 LGHDT and CDR2 YNNKEL (reference sequence). The CDR3: CASSLRGGTNLEQYF. Here the CDR3 DNA reads TGTGCCAGCAGCCTCAGAGGAGGGACTAACCTCGAGCAGTACTTC.

This clonotype was found many times. The V and J genes are TRBV29-1 and TRBJ2-7; TRBD1 matches at 7 bases. This CDR3 has 13 residues. Germline values: CDR1 SQVTM, CDR2 ANQGSEA. The J segment lost 7 bases and the V segment lost 5 bases, leaving 11 bases of the junction unmatched. The CDR3 spells CSVQNRGSREQYF. CDR3 nucleotide sequence: TGCAGCGTTCAGAACAGGGGATCGAGGGAGCAGTACTTC.

The sample holds a few counts of this clonotype. This chain links TRBV20-1 with TRBJ2-3; no reliable D call. V was shortened by 2 bases and J by 15 bases, with 15 bases between the two germline ends. CDR3 length equals 11 residues. The germline CDR1 and CDR2 sequences are DFQATT and SNEGSKA (reference sequence). CDR3 sequence: CSARNTPSRYF. The CDR3 nucleotides read TGCAGTGCTAGAAACACCCCGAGTAGATATTTT.

V and J are TRBV12-3 or TRBV12-4 and TRBJ1-5; no clear D. The V and J ends lost 0 bases and 3 bases respectively, with 12 bases between them. The CDR3 is 16 amino acids. The CDR3 loop reads CASSLAGQAPNQPQHF. DNA of the CDR3: TGTGCCAGCAGTTTAGCTGGTCAGGCCCCCAATCAGCCCCAGCATTTT.

The V and J genes are TRBV19 and TRBJ2-7, with 8 bases matching TRBD2. The V gene's germline CDR1 is LNHDA and CDR2 SQIVND (reference sequence). The CDR3 has 15 amino acids. Trimming at V came to 5 bases and at J to 4 bases, leaving 10 bases not matched to a gene. The DNA of the CDR3 is TGTGCCAGTAGTCCTAAAGCGGGAGCGGGATACGAGCAGTACTTC. Translated, it gives CASSPKAGAGYEQYF.

CDR3: CASSFRHSFSTDTQYF. DNA of the CDR3: TGTGCCAGCAGTTTTCGTCATTCTTTTAGCACAGATACGCAGTATTTT. The chain uses TRBV12-3 or TRBV12-4 and TRBJ2-3; no reliable D call. The CDR3 runs 16 residues. V lost 3 bases to trimming and J lost 0 bases, with 13 bases between them.

This clonotype turned up a few times. The gene calls are TRBV19 and TRBJ1-6; D unresolved. Germline-derived CDR1 and CDR2 are LNHDA and SQIVND (reference sequence). This CDR3 region has 12 residues. V lost 5 bases, J lost 7 bases, and 6 bases lay in between. The CDR3 DNA follows: TGTGCCAGTAGTCAATGGAATTCACCCCTCCACTTT. Protein sequence: CASSQWNSPLHF.

This clonotype occurred a few times. The chain employs TRBV7-3 and TRBJ1-1, with 7 bases lining up with TRBD1. Germline V gene data show CDR1 as SGHTA and CDR2 as FQGTGA. Trimming removed 2 bases from V and 5 bases from J; junction bases left unmatched: 11. The CDR3 contains 16 residues. CDR3 in DNA: TGTGCCAGCAGCTTAGGCGGGGGGCAGGGGGTTACTGAAGCTTTCTTT. It codes for CASSLGGGQGVTEAFF.

The table lists this clonotype with a few counts. The chain employs TRBV12-3 or TRBV12-4 and TRBJ2-3; D not certain. The CDR3 totals 16 residues. The V end was cut by 6 bases, the J end by 6 bases, with 22 bases between. The CDR3: CASSRVALLGRDTQYF. The CDR3 DNA reads TGTGCCAGCAGCCGCGTCGCCCTGTTAGGAAGGGATACGCAGTATTTT.

The sample holds a few counts of this clonotype. The chain uses TRBV12-3 or TRBV12-4 and TRBJ2-2, with D maybe TRBD2 (7 bases). V lost 2 bases to trimming and J lost 5 bases, with 15 bases between them. There are 16 residues in the CDR3. CDR3 DNA sequence: TGTGCCAGCAGTTTAAGGGGGGGCGCTGGGACCGGGGAGCTGTTTTTT. It codes for CASSLRGGAGTGELFF.

This clonotype occurred many times. V and J are TRBV12-3 or TRBV12-4 and TRBJ2-7, with D uncertain. The J call may be faulty, since TRBJ2-5 better matches the DNA end. The CDR3 is 11 amino acids. CDR3 protein: CASSLGATQYF. CDR3 DNA sequence: TGTGCCAGCAGTTTAGGAGCGACCCAGTACTTC.

The chain is built from TRBV15 and TRBJ1-4; 8 bases map to TRBD1. Germline CDR1 and CDR2: LNHNV and YYDKDF (reference sequence). The CDR3 is made up of 17 amino acids. J was trimmed by 5 bases and V by 0 bases; bases with no gene match: 8. The CDR3 sequence is CATSRERRTGMNEKLFF. The DNA for the CDR3 is TGTGCCACCAGCAGAGAGAGAAGGACAGGGATGAATGAAAAACTGTTTTTT.

This clonotype was observed many times. The J gene is TRBJ2-5, the V gene TRBV15, with D perhaps matching TRBD2 (5 bases). Trimming left V 5 bases short and J 4 bases short, with 11 bases between. This CDR3 has 13 amino acids. Looked up from germline, CDR1 is LNHNV and CDR2 is YYDKDF (reference sequence). The CDR3 protein is CATSPAVTETQYF. The CDR3 DNA reads TGTGCCACCAGCCCAGCGGTCACAGAGACCCAGTACTTC. The full variable domain, with the rest looked up from reference TRBV15 and TRBJ2-5, is DAMVIQNPRYQVTQFGKPVTLSCSQTLNHNVMYWYQQKSSQAPKLLFHYYDKDFNNEADTPDNFQSRRPNTSFCFLDIRSPGLGDTAMYLCATSPAVTETQYFGPGTRLLVL.

The sample holds many counts of this clonotype. The V gene is TRBV5-1, the J gene TRBJ2-5; the D gene is possibly TRBD2 (6 bases). Per germline, CDR1 SGHRS and CDR2 YFSETQ. The CDR3 runs 13 residues. Trimming stripped 5 bases from V and 1 base from J, with 9 bases between. CDR3 nucleotides: TGCGCCAGCAGATCGGGACTCCAAGAGACCCAGTACTTC. Its translation: CASRSGLQETQYF.

This clonotype has ten or more counts. The chain carries TRBV5-1 and TRBJ2-6; D unresolved. Looked up from germline, CDR1 is SGHRS and CDR2 is YFSETQ. Trimming removed 0 bases at V and 2 bases at J, with 9 bases between. CDR3 length equals 16 residues. The CDR3 spells CASSLDMEPGANVLTF. DNA of the CDR3: TGCGCCAGCAGCTTGGATATGGAACCTGGGGCCAACGTCCTGACTTTC.

This clonotype has at least ten counts. The V and J genes are TRBV5-1 and TRBJ2-3; D possibly matches TRBD1 or TRBD2 (5 bases each). CDR1 and CDR2 from the germline V gene are SGHRS and YFSETQ. V shed 0 bases and J shed 2 bases, with 13 bases lying between them. The CDR3 is 16 residues long. CDR3 coding DNA: TGCGCCAGCAGCTTGGCAAGTTTCGGGGCCACAGATACGCAGTATTTT. It translates to CASSLASFGATDTQYF.

This clonotype was seen more than once but under ten times. This chain connects TRBV25-1 to TRBJ2-2, with D possibly being TRBD1 (5 bases). The CDR3 has 15 amino acids. V was clipped by 5 bases and J by 6 bases, with 16 bases between them. CDR1 and CDR2 from the germline V gene are MGHDK and SYGVNS. In DNA, the CDR3 is TGTGCCAGCAGTCCCCCCCTTAGGGGATCCGGGGAGCTGTTTTTT. Encoded protein: CASSPPLRGSGELFF.